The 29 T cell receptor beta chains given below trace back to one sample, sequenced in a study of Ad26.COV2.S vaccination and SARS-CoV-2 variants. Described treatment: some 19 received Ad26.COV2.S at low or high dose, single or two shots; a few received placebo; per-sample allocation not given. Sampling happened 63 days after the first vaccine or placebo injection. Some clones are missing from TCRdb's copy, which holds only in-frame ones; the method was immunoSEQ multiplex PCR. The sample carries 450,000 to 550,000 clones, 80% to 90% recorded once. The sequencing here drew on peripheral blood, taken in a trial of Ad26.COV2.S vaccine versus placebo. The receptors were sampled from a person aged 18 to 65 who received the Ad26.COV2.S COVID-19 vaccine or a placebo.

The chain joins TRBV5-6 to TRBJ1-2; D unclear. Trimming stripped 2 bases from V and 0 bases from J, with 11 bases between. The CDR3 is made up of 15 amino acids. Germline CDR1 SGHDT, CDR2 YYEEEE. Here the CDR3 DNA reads TGTGCCAGCAGCTTCCAAGGTTTAGCTAACTATGGCTACACCTTC. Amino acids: CASSFQGLANYGYTF. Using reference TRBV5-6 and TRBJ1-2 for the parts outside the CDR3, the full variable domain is DAGVTQSPTHLIKTRGQQVTLRCSPKSGHDTVSWYQQALGQGPQFIFQYYEEEERQRGNFPDRFSGHQFPNYSSELNVNALLLGDSALYLCASSFQGLANYGYTFGSGTRLTVV.

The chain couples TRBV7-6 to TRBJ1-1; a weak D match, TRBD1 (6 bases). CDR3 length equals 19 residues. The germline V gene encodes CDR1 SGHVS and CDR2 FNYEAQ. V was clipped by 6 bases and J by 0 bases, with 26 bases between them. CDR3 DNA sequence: TGTGCCAGCAGTTATCAACCGGGACATTACACCTCGGTGAACACTGAAGCTTTCTTT. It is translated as CASSYQPGHYTSVNTEAFF. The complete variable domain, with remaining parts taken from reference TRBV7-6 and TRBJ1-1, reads GAGVSQSPRYKVTKRGQDVALRCDPISGHVSLYWYRQALGQGPEFLTYFNYEAQQDKSGLPNDRFSAERPEGSISTLTIQRTEQRDSAMYRCASSYQPGHYTSVNTEAFFGQGTRLTVV.

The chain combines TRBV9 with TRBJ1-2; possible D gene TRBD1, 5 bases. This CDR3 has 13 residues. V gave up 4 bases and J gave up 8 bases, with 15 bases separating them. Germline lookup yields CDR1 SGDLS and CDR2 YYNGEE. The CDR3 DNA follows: TGTGCCAGCAGCATGGGGGGTGAGAGCGGCTACACCTTC. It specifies CASSMGGESGYTF.

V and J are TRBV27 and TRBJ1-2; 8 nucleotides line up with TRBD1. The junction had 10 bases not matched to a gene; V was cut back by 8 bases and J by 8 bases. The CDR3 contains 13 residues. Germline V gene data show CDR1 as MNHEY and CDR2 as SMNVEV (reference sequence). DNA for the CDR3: TGTGCCAGCCTTTCCGCCGGACAGGGCGGCTACACCTTC. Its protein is CASLSAGQGGYTF.

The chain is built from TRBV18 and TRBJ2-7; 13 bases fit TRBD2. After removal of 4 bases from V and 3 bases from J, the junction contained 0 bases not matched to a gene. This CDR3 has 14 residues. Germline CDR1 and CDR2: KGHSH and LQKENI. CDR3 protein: CASSRLAGGYEQYV. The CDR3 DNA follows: TGTGCCAGCTCACGACTAGCGGGGGGCTACGAGCAGTACGTC.

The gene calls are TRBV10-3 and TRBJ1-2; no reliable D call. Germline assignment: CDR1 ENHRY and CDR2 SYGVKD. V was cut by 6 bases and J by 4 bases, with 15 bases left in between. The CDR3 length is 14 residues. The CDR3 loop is CAISAIDTIYGYTF. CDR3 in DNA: TGTGCCATCAGCGCTATCGATACTATCTATGGCTACACCTTC.

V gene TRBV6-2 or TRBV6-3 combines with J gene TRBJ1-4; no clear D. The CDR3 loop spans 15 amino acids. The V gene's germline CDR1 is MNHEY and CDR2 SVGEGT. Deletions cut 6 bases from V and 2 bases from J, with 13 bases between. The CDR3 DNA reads TGTGCCAGCAGCCACTCGAGGTGGACTAATGAAAAACTGTTTTTT. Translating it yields CASSHSRWTNEKLFF.

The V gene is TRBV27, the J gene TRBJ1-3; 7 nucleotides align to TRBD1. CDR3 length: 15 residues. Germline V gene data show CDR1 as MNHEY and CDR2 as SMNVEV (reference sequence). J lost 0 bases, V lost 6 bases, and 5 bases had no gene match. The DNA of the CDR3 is TGTGCCAGCAGCCGACAGGGAAGCTCTGGAAACACCATATATTTT. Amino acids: CASSRQGSSGNTIYF.

CDR3 sequence: CASSRPRDRAQWPQHF. Here the CDR3 DNA reads TGTGCCAGCAGCCGCCCCCGGGACAGGGCCCAATGGCCCCAGCATTTT. This chain connects TRBV6-2 or TRBV6-3 to TRBJ1-5; 9 bases align to TRBD1. Germline V CDR1 and CDR2: MNHEY, SVGEGT. The junction had 15 bases not matched to a gene; V was cut back by 6 bases and J by 9 bases. The CDR3 is made up of 16 amino acids.

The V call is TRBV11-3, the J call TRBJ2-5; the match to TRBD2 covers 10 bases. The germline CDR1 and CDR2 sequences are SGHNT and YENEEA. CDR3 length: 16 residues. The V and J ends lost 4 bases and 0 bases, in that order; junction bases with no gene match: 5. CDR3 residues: CASSSGLAVYQETQYF. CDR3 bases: TGTGCCAGCAGCTCCGGACTAGCGGTGTACCAAGAGACCCAGTACTTC.

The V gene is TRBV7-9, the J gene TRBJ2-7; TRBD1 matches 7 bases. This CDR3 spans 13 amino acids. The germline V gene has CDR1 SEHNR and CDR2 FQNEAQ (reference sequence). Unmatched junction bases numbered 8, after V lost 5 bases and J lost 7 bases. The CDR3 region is CASSNSGTAEQYV. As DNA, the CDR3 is TGTGCCAGCAGCAATTCCGGGACAGCTGAGCAGTACGTC.

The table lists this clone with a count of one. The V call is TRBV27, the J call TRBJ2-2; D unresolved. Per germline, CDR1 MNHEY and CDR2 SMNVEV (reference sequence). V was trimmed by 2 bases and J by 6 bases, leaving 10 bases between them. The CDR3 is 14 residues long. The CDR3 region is CASSLRGSAGELFF. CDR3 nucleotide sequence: TGTGCCAGCAGTTTACGCGGTTCCGCCGGGGAGCTGTTTTTT.

The CDR3 region is CASRTDSLSMNTEAFF. In nucleotides, the CDR3 is TGTGCCAGTAGAACTGACAGCCTTTCAATGAACACTGAAGCTTTCTTT. V and J are TRBV19 and TRBJ1-1; tentative D call: TRBD1 (5 bases). Germline V gene data show CDR1 as LNHDA and CDR2 as SQIVND (reference sequence). This CDR3 has 16 amino acids. The ends were cut back, 6 bases at V and 0 bases at J, with 17 bases in the middle.

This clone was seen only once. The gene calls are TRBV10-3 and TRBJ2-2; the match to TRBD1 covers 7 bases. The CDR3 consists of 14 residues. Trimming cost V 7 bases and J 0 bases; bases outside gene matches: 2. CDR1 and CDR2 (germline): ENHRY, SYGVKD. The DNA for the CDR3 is TGTGCCATCACGGACAGGACGAACACCGGGGAGCTGTTTTTT. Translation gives CAITDRTNTGELFF.

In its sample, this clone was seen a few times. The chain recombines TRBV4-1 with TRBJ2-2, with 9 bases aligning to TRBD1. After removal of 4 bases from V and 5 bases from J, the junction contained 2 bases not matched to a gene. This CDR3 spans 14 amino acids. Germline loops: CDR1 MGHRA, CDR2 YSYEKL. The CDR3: CASSRGQGTGELFF. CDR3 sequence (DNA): TGCGCCAGCAGCCGCGGACAGGGGACCGGGGAGCTGTTTTTT.

CDR3 residues: CASSEGTLHRTSTDTQYF. As DNA, the CDR3 is TGTGCCAGCAGTGAAGGGACTCTCCACCGCACTAGCACAGATACGCAGTATTTT. The V call is TRBV2, the J call TRBJ2-3, with D maybe TRBD2 (5 bases). The germline V and J ends were trimmed by 1 base and 0 bases, with 17 bases remaining between them. CDR1 SNHLY and CDR2 FYNNEI come from the germline V gene. The CDR3 consists of 18 residues.

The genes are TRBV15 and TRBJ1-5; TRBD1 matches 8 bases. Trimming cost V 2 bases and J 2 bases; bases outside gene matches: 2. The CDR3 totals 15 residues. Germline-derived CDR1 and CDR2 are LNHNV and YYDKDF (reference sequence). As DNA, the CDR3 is TGTGCCACCAGCAGACAGGGGGCGGGCAATCAGCCCCAGCATTTT. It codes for CATSRQGAGNQPQHF. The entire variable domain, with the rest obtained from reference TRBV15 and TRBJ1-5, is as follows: DAMVIQNPRYQVTQFGKPVTLSCSQTLNHNVMYWYQQKSSQAPKLLFHYYDKDFNNEADTPDNFQSRRPNTSFCFLDIRSPGLGDTAMYLCATSRQGAGNQPQHFGDGTRLSIL.

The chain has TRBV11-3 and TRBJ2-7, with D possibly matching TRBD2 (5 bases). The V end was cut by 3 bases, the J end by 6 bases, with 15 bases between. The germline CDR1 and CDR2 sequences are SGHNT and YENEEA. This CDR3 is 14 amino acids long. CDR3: CASSFSASSAEQYV. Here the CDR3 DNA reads TGTGCCAGCAGCTTTAGTGCTAGTAGCGCCGAGCAGTACGTC.

This chain's CDR3 is CASRRASGGLNYEQYF. As DNA, the CDR3 is TGTGCCAGCAGGCGGGCTAGCGGGGGGCTTAACTACGAGCAGTACTTC. V and J are TRBV5-6 and TRBJ2-7; 11 bases align to TRBD2. Germline lookup yields CDR1 SGHDT and CDR2 YYEEEE. After removal of 5 bases from V and 3 bases from J, the junction contained 10 bases not matched to a gene. This CDR3 is 16 amino acids long. Full variable domain (rest looked up from reference TRBV5-6 and TRBJ2-7): DAGVTQSPTHLIKTRGQQVTLRCSPKSGHDTVSWYQQALGQGPQFIFQYYEEEERQRGNFPDRFSGHQFPNYSSELNVNALLLGDSALYLCASRRASGGLNYEQYFGPGTRLTVT.

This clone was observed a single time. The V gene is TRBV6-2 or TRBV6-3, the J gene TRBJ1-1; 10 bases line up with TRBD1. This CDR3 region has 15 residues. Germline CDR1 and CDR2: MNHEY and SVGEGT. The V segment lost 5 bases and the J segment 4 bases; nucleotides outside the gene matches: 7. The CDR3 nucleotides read TGTGCCAGCAGTGCGCTGGGACAGGGGTTCACTGAAGCTTTCTTT. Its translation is CASSALGQGFTEAFF.

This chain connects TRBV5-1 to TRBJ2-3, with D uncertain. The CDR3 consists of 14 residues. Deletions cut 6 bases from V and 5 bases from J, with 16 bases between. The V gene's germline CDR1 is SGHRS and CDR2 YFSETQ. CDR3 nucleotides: TGCGCCAGCAACACACCCGGAGTGGGAGATACGCAGTATTTT. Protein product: CASNTPGVGDTQYF.

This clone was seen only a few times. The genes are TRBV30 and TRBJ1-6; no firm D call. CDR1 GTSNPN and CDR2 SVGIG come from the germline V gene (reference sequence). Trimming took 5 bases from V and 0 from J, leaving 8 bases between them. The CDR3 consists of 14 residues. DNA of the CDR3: TGTGCCTGGCAAGTTAGCTCCTATAATTCACCCCTCCACTTT. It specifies CAWQVSSYNSPLHF.

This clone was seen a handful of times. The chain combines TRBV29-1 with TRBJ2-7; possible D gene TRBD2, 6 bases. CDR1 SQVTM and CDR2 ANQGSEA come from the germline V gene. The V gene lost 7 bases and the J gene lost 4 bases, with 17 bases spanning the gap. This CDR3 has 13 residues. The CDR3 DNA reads TGCAGCGCCGTCTCGGGGGATAATTACGAGCAGTACGTC. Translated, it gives CSAVSGDNYEQYV.

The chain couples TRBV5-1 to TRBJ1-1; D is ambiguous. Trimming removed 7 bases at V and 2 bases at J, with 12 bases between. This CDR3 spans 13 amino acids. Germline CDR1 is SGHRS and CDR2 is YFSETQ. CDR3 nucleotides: TGCGCCAGCGGCCCTGACCCTAACACTGAAGCTTTCTTT. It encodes CASGPDPNTEAFF.

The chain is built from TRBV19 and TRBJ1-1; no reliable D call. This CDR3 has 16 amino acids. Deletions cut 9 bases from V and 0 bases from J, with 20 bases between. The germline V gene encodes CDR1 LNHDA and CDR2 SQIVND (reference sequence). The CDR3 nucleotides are TGTGCCAGCCAACCACCCCCTACAGAACTGAACACTGAAGCTTTCTTT. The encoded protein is CASQPPPTELNTEAFF.

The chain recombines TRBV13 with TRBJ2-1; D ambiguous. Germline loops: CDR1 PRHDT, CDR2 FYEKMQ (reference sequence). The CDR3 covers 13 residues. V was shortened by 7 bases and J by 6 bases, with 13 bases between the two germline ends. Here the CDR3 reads CASMKLILNEQFF. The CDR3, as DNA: TGTGCCAGCATGAAGCTAATACTCAATGAGCAGTTCTTC.

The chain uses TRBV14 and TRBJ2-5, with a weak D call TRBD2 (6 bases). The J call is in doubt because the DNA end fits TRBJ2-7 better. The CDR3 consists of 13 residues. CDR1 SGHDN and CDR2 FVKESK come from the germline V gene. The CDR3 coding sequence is TGTGCCAGCAGCCATCGCGGGCGGGGCGAGCAGTACTTC. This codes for CASSHRGRGEQYF.

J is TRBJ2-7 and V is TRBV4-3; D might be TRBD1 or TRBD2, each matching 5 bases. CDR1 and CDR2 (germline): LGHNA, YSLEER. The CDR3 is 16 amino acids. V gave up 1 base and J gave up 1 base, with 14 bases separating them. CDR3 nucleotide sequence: TGCGCCAGCAGCCAAGTGGGGGTAGGCTCATCCTACGAGCAGTACTTC. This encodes CASSQVGVGSSYEQYF.

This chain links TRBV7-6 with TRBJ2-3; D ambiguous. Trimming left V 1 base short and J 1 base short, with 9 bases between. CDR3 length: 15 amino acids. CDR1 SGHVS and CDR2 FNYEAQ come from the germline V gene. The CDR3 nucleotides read TGTGCCAGCAGCTTAGAGGTTTCCCGCACAGATACGCAGTATTTT. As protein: CASSLEVSRTDTQYF.